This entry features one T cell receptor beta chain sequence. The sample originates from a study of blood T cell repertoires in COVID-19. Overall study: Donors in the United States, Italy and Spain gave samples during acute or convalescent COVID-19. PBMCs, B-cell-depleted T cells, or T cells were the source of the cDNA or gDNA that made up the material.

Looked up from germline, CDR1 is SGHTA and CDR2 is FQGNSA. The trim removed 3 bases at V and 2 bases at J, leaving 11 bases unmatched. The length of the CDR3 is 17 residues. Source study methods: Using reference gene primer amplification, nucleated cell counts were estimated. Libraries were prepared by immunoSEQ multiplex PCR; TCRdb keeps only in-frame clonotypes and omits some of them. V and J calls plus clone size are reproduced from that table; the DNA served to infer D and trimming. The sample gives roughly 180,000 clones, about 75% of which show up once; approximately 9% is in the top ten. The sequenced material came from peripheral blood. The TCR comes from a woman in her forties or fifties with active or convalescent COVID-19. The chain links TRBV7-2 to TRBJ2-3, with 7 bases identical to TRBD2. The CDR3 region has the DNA TGTGCCAGCAGCTTGAGCGGGGTTGGGGGTGTCACAGATACGCAGTATTTT. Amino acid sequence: CASSLSGVGGVTDTQYF.